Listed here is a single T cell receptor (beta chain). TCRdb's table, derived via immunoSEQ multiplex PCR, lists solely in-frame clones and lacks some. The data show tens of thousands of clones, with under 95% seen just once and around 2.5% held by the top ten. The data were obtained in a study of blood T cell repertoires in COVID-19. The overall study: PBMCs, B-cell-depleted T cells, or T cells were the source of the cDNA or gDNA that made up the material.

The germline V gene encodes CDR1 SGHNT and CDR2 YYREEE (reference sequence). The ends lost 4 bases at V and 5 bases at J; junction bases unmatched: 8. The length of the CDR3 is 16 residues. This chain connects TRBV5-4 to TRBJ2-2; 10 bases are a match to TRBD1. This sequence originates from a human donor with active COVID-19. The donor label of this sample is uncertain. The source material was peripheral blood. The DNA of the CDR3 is TGTGCCAGCAGCCCCCCGGACAGGGGGAGGACCGGGGAGCTGTTTTTT. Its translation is CASSPPDRGRTGELFF.